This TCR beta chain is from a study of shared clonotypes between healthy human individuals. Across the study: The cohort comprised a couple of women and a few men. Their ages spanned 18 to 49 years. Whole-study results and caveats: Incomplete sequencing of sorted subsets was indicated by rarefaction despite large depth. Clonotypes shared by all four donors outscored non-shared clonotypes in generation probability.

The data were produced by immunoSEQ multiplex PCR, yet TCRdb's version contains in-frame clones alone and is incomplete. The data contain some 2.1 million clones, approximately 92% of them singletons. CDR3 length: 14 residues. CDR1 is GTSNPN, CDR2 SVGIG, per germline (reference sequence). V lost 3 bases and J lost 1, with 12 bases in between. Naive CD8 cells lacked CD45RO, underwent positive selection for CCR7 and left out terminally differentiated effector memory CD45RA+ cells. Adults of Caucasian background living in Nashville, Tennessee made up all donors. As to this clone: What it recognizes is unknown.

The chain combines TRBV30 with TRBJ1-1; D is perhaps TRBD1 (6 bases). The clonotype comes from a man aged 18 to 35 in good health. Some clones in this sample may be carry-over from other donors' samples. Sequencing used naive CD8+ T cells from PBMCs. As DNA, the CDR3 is TGTGCCTGGAGCTGGGGGGGGCCGAACACTGAAGCTTTCTTT. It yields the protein CAWSWGGPNTEAFF.